The sequence of this TCR beta chain was determined in a study of CD8 T cells in Susac syndrome. RNA totalling about 0.5 to 1 ug underwent reverse transcription with random hexamers. In TCRdb, the immunoSEQ multiplex PCR reads were re-called with MiXCR into one record per CDR3 protein. The sample carries under 150,000 distinct CDR3 sequences, more than 75% recorded once. CDR3 length equals 14 residues. Germline trimming cut 9 bases from V and 5 bases from J; bases unmatched to any gene: 9. Germline V gene lookup returns CDR1 LNHDA and CDR2 SQIVND (reference sequence). Sequencing of TCR beta was performed on blood CD8+ and CD4+ T cells. In the multiple sclerosis control group, patients were treatment-naive and had stable or active relapsing-remitting disease. Bulk CD8+ and CD4+ cells came from magnetic negative isolation; CD8+ TEMRA by FACS.

V usage is TRBV19 and J usage is TRBJ1-2; 10 bases align to TRBD1. This TCR was sampled from a human donor with multiple sclerosis. The sample consisted of CD8+ T cells from PBMCs. As DNA, the CDR3 is TGTGCCAGCTTGATGACAGGGGGCGTGTATGGCTACACCTTC. Translation: CASLMTGGVYGYTF. The whole variable domain, remainder taken from reference TRBV19 and TRBJ1-2, is DGGITQSPKYLFRKEGQNVTLSCEQNLNHDAMYWYRQDPGQGLRLIYYSQIVNDFQKGDIAEGYSVSREKKESFPLTVTSAQKNPTAFYLCASLMTGGVYGYTFGSGTRLTVV.